One and the same sample provided the 5 T cell receptor beta chains below, sequenced in a study of T cell responses to AZD1222 COVID-19 vaccine. Assay used: immunoSEQ multiplex PCR; TCRdb lists only in-frame clones, some missing. This sample yields 75,000 to 90,000 clones, of which roughly 90% are seen a single time; approximately 4.5% belongs to the top ten. Sequencing was performed on peripheral blood, taken 28 days after the second AZD1222 dose. These receptors all stem from an adult who received the AZD1222 COVID-19 vaccine.

The chain uses TRBV5-4 and TRBJ2-1, with TRBD1 matching 11 bases. Germline assignment: CDR1 SGHNT and CDR2 YYREEE (reference sequence). Germline trimming cut 4 bases from V and 5 bases from J; bases unmatched to any gene: 11. This CDR3 spans 17 amino acids. CDR3 sequence reads: CASSQPLGTGGNNEQFF. In nucleotides, the CDR3 is TGTGCCAGCAGCCAGCCGCTCGGGACAGGGGGGAACAATGAGCAGTTCTTC. Looking up the rest from reference TRBV5-4 and TRBJ2-1 gives the full variable domain: ETGVTQSPTHLIKTRGQQVTLRCSSQSGHNTVSWYQQALGQGPQFIFQYYREEENGRGNFPPRFSGLQFPNYSSELNVNALELDDSALYLCASSQPLGTGGNNEQFFGPGTRLTVL.

The genes are TRBV7-9 and TRBJ1-2; maybe TRBD1 (6 bases). The CDR3 totals 15 residues. The V end was cut by 0 bases, the J end by 4 bases, with 12 bases between. Germline CDR1 is SEHNR and CDR2 is FQNEAQ (reference sequence). The DNA of the CDR3 is TGTGCCAGCAGCTTAGCCCCCCAGGGGACCTATGGCTACACCTTC. Its translation: CASSLAPQGTYGYTF.

The rearrangement joins TRBV6-5 to TRBJ2-1, with a weak D call TRBD2 (5 bases). V was clipped by 2 bases and J by 0 bases, with 8 bases between them. In germline, CDR1 is MNHEY, CDR2 SVGAGI. The CDR3 covers 15 residues. CDR3 nucleotides: TGTGCCAGCAGTTACCCGGGGTCCTCCTACAATGAGCAGTTCTTC. Translation gives CASSYPGSSYNEQFF.

The rearrangement joins TRBV6-5 to TRBJ2-1; D may be TRBD2 (6 bases). V lost 4 bases and J lost 0, with 10 bases in between. Germline CDR1 and CDR2: MNHEY and SVGAGI. This CDR3 contains 15 residues. The CDR3 nucleotides are TGTGCCAGCAGTTTCTTCGGGAGCTCCTACAATGAGCAGTTCTTC. Translating gives CASSFFGSSYNEQFF.

V gene TRBV6-5 combines with J gene TRBJ1-2, with 7 bases that match TRBD1. The CDR3 is 13 amino acids. Germline V gives CDR1 MNHEY, CDR2 SVGAGI. V shed 7 bases, J shed 0 bases, and the junction held 2 bases outside the gene matches. CDR3 sequence: CASNRGPNYGYTF. CDR3 sequence (DNA): TGTGCCAGCAACAGGGGACCTAACTATGGCTACACCTTC.